This T cell receptor (beta chain) was sequenced for a study of Graves' ophthalmopathy and Graves' hyperthyroidism. This clonotype was picked up many times. Its antigen is as yet unknown. Study-level points and caveats: Ophthalmopathy could be told apart from stable hyperthyroidism by a 13-signature model (roughly 90% sensitivity, around 80% specificity). Blood also held most thyroid clonotypes expanded above 0.001 frequency.

TCR beta CDR3 amplification used RNA transcripts. Following a first-round RT-PCR that used HTBI primers, a second-round multiplex PCR was carried out. One entry per CDR3 protein results from TCRdb running MiXCR on the multiplex PCR reads. The data hold 150,000 to 200,000 distinct CDR3 sequences, with roughly two fifths observed a single time. Exclusion criteria comprised other autoimmune diseases, uncontrolled infections, pregnancy or lactation in patients. The sequence was obtained from a young man with Graves' ophthalmopathy. The sequencing input was peripheral blood.

CDR3 in DNA: TGTGCCAGCAGTGAACTAGGGGGTAATCAGCCCCAGCATTTT. This gives the protein CASSELGGNQPQHF. The chain carries TRBV2 and TRBJ1-5, with D possibly TRBD1 on 6 matching bases. The CDR3 runs 14 residues. V gave up 2 bases and J gave up 4 bases, with 9 bases separating them. Germline values: CDR1 SNHLY, CDR2 FYNNEI.